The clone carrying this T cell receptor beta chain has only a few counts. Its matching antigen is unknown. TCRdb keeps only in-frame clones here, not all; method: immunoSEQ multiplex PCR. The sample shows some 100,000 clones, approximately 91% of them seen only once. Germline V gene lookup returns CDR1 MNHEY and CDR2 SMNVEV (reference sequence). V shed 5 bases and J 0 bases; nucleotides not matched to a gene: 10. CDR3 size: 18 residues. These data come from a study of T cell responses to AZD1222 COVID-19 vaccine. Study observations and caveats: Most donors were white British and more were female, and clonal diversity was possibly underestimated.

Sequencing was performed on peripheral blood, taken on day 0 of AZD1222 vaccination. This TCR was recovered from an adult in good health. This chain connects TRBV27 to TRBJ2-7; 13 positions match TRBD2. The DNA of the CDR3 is TGTGCCAGCAGTATGGGACTAGCGGGACCTTCCCTCTCCTACGAGCAGTACTTC. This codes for CASSMGLAGPSLSYEQYF.